Following are 3 T cell receptor beta chains from one sample sequenced in a study of neurological immune-mediated disorders. TCRdb analysed the 5' RACE reads with MiXCR anew, one entry per CDR3 protein. The data show about 27,000 distinct CDR3 sequences, with around 20% seen just once and around 15% held by the top ten. Sequenced material: PBMCs. Receptor source: a woman in her sixties or seventies in good health.

The genes are TRBV11-2 and TRBJ1-4; D unresolved. The CDR3 runs to 15 residues. Germline V gene data show CDR1 as SGHAT and CDR2 as FQNNGV. V shed 9 bases and J shed 8 bases, with 22 bases lying between them. For the CDR3, the DNA is TGTGCCAGTAGCCCCCTCACGACTCTCGGGGAAAAACTGTTTTTT. Its protein product is CASSPLTTLGEKLFF.

This clonotype has at least ten counts. V is TRBV29-1 and J is TRBJ1-1; 8 bases align to TRBD1. The CDR3 consists of 12 residues. Germline V gene data show CDR1 as SQVTM and CDR2 as ANQGSEA. Trimming removed 7 bases from V and 7 bases from J; junction bases left unmatched: 8. The CDR3 nucleotides are TGCAGCGGTGGCAGGGGGCTTAATGAAGCTTTCTTT. This codes for CSGGRGLNEAFF.

This clonotype has a count of ten or more. The gene calls are TRBV20-1 and TRBJ2-7; D possibly corresponds to TRBD2 (6 bases). The CDR3 has 13 amino acids. V was clipped by 6 bases and J by 3 bases, with 15 bases between them. Germline lookup yields CDR1 DFQATT and CDR2 SNEGSKA (reference sequence). CDR3 loop: CSAPGDRGYEQYF. In nucleotides, the CDR3 is TGCAGTGCCCCGGGGGACCGTGGCTACGAGCAGTACTTC.